The 30 T cell receptor beta chains in this list originate from one sample, sequenced in a study of blood T cell repertoires in COVID-19. Assay: immunoSEQ multiplex PCR; the TCRdb copy retains only in-frame clones and omits some. The sample holds fewer than 250,000 clones, more than 75% seen once. Sequences were obtained from PBMCs or T cells enriched from blood (not recorded which). The receptors shown here come from a woman aged 40 to 50 with acute COVID-19.

V gene TRBV19 combines with J gene TRBJ2-7, with 7 nucleotides matching TRBD1. The CDR3 runs to 14 residues. Germline V lookup: CDR1 LNHDA, CDR2 SQIVND (reference sequence). V lost 3 bases to trimming and J lost 6 bases; unmatched junction nucleotides: 8. Here the CDR3 DNA reads TGTGCCAGTAGTATCGACAGGGAACGGCGCGAGCAGTACTTC. Its protein product is CASSIDRERREQYF.

This clone was seen a single time. V usage is TRBV28 and J usage is TRBJ2-2, with a possible D match to TRBD1 (5 bases). The CDR3 loop spans 12 amino acids. Trimming pared 9 bases from V and 2 bases from J, leaving 7 bases between. The V gene's germline CDR1 is MDHEN and CDR2 SYDVKM. The CDR3: CASTGNTGELFF. CDR3 coding DNA: TGTGCCAGTACAGGAAACACCGGGGAGCTGTTTTTT.

This clone has only a few counts. The J gene is TRBJ1-1, the V gene TRBV4-2; D unresolved. This CDR3 has 14 amino acids. V lost 1 base to trimming and J lost 1 base, with 7 bases between them. The V gene's germline CDR1 is LGHNA and CDR2 YNFKEQ. CDR3 protein: CASSQVTANTEAFF. CDR3 bases: TGTGCCAGCAGCCAAGTAACAGCGAACACTGAAGCTTTCTTT.

Concerning this clone: Distinct nucleotide sequences in the sample also encode this CDR3. The chain's CDR3 is CASSPGTGGNNYGYTF. The CDR3 region has the DNA TGTGCCAGCTCACCAGGAACAGGGGGCAATAACTATGGCTACACCTTC. The rearrangement links TRBV18 to TRBJ1-2; the match to TRBD1 covers 9 bases. This CDR3 is 16 amino acids long. Germline V gives CDR1 KGHSH, CDR2 LQKENI. V was pared by 2 bases and J by 1 base, with 5 bases of the junction left unmatched. Together with reference TRBV18 and TRBJ1-2, the CDR3 gives the full variable domain: NAGVMQNPRHLVRRRGQEARLRCSPMKGHSHVYWYRQLPEEGLKFMVYLQKENIIDESGMPKERFSAEFPKEGPSILRIQQVVRGDSAAYFCASSPGTGGNNYGYTFGSGTRLTVV.

As to this clone: This sample includes further DNA sequences coding for the same CDR3. The rearrangement links TRBV28 to TRBJ2-3; 13 nucleotides line up with TRBD2. The length of the CDR3 is 17 residues. Per the germline V gene, CDR1 is MDHEN and CDR2 is SYDVKM. Germline trimming cut 6 bases from V and 3 bases from J; bases unmatched to any gene: 9. The CDR3 sequence: CASSPGTSGTRTDTQYF. CDR3 bases: TGTGCCAGCAGCCCCGGGACTAGCGGGACGAGAACAGATACGCAGTATTTT.

The rearrangement joins TRBV14 to TRBJ1-2, with 8 positions matching TRBD1. Germline trimming cut 2 bases from V and 8 bases from J; bases unmatched to any gene: 13. Germline-derived CDR1 and CDR2 are SGHDN and FVKESK. The CDR3 extends over 16 amino acids. In nucleotides, the CDR3 is TGTGCCAGCAGCCAACTCCGCGGGGGAGACAGGGGAGGCTACACCTTC. It specifies CASSQLRGGDRGGYTF.

The rearrangement links TRBV9 to TRBJ1-3, with 7 nucleotides matching TRBD1. Germline V gene data show CDR1 as SGDLS and CDR2 as YYNGEE. The CDR3 has 14 residues. V lost 3 bases to trimming and J lost 4 bases; unmatched junction nucleotides: 4. The chain's CDR3 is CASSDDRVGNTIYF. The CDR3 region has the DNA TGTGCCAGCAGCGACGACAGGGTGGGAAACACCATATATTTT.

The chain uses TRBV28 and TRBJ2-5, with 9 bases matching TRBD2. The V gene end was trimmed by 3 bases and the J gene end by 5 bases; junction bases not matched to a gene: 13. Germline lookup yields CDR1 MDHEN and CDR2 SYDVKM. The CDR3 spans 17 residues. As DNA, the CDR3 is TGTGCCAGCAGTTTGGGGGCGGGAGGGCCCCGGAAGGAGACCCAGTACTTC. This codes for CASSLGAGGPRKETQYF.

This clone was counted a single time. The rearrangement uses TRBV28 and TRBJ2-7; 11 bases agree with TRBD2. Germline-derived CDR1 and CDR2 are MDHEN and SYDVKM. CDR3 length: 14 amino acids. V lost 10 bases, J lost 6 bases, and 11 bases stayed unmatched. CDR3 region: CATGGFSGRAEQYF. For the CDR3, the DNA is TGTGCCACGGGGGGATTTAGCGGGAGGGCCGAGCAGTACTTC. Drawing the rest from reference TRBV28 and TRBJ2-7, the complete variable domain is DVKVTQSSRYLVKRTGEKVFLECVQDMDHENMFWYRQDPGLGLRLIYFSYDVKMKEKGDIPEGYSVSREKKERFSLILESASTNQTSMYLCATGGFSGRAEQYFGPGTRLTVT.

The V gene is TRBV10-3, the J gene TRBJ2-7, with 8 nucleotides matching TRBD1. The J segment lost 5 bases and the V segment lost 0 bases, leaving 9 bases of the junction unmatched. In germline, CDR1 is ENHRY, CDR2 SYGVKD. This CDR3 is 16 amino acids long. The CDR3 spells CAISESGNAGGNEQYF. CDR3 sequence (DNA): TGTGCCATCAGTGAGTCGGGGAACGCAGGGGGCAACGAGCAGTACTTC.

The chain recombines TRBV23-1 with TRBJ2-2; D remains ambiguous. TRBV23-1 is placed among ORFs of uncertain function. V was cut by 0 bases and J by 3 bases, with 11 bases left in between. The CDR3 is 16 amino acids. CDR3 protein: CASSQSGTPDTGELFF. The CDR3 DNA follows: TGCGCCAGCAGTCAATCTGGTACCCCGGACACCGGGGAGCTGTTTTTT.

The chain joins TRBV24-1 to TRBJ2-5, with no clear D. V lost 1 base to trimming and J lost 4 bases, with 3 bases between them. Germline V gene sequence: CDR1 KGHDR, CDR2 SFDVKD. The CDR3 totals 12 residues. In DNA form, the CDR3 reads TGTGCCACCAGTGATTTAGCAGAGACCCAGTACTTC. Translating it yields CATSDLAETQYF.

This clone was seen just once. V is TRBV9 and J is TRBJ2-7, with 7 bases fitting TRBD2. The V and J ends lost 3 bases and 4 bases, in that order; junction bases with no gene match: 1. The CDR3 spans 12 residues. Germline CDR1 is SGDLS and CDR2 is YYNGEE. The CDR3 region has the DNA TGTGCCAGCAGCGCGGGGGGTTACGAGCAGTACTTC. Protein sequence: CASSAGGYEQYF.

This chain connects TRBV2 to TRBJ2-3; 7 bases map to TRBD1. V lost 6 bases to trimming and J lost 2 bases; unmatched junction nucleotides: 8. Germline V gene lookup returns CDR1 SNHLY and CDR2 FYNNEI. This CDR3 has 15 residues. CDR3 bases: TGTGCCAGCAGAAGACAGGGTGGGGCCACAGATACGCAGTATTTT. It yields the protein CASRRQGGATDTQYF.

This clone was found once. The chain uses TRBV28 and TRBJ1-1; 7 nucleotides agree with TRBD1. The CDR3 is made up of 16 amino acids. The V gene's germline CDR1 is MDHEN and CDR2 SYDVKM. V was clipped by 8 bases and J by 1 base; unmatched bases: 13. The CDR3 region has the DNA TGTGCCAGCGGGGCCCAGGGGGTGGGGTCGAACACTGAAGCTTTCTTT. Its protein is CASGAQGVGSNTEAFF.

The rearrangement uses TRBV19 and TRBJ1-4; tentative D call: TRBD1 (5 bases). The CDR3 has 15 residues. Germline V lookup: CDR1 LNHDA, CDR2 SQIVND (reference sequence). Trimming removed 3 bases from V and 8 bases from J, with 16 bases in between. CDR3 nucleotides: TGTGCCAGTAGTATCTCAGGGAGGTGGGACGAAAAACTGTTTTTT. This codes for CASSISGRWDEKLFF.

A few counts support this clone. V is TRBV19 and J is TRBJ2-5; 9 positions match TRBD1. V dropped 6 bases and J dropped 7; count of bases not matched to a gene: 3. Germline V gives CDR1 LNHDA, CDR2 SQIVND (reference sequence). The CDR3 totals 12 residues. This CDR3 is CASSDRGTTQYF. Written as DNA, the CDR3 is TGTGCCAGTAGCGACAGGGGGACGACCCAGTACTTC. Variable domain in full (rest from reference TRBV19 and TRBJ2-5): DGGITQSPKYLFRKEGQNVTLSCEQNLNHDAMYWYRQDPGQGLRLIYYSQIVNDFQKGDIAEGYSVSREKKESFPLTVTSAQKNPTAFYLCASSDRGTTQYFGPGTRLLVL.

The chain carries TRBV11-2 and TRBJ2-5; 7 bases are a match to TRBD2. CDR1 and CDR2 (germline): SGHAT, FQNNGV. The junction had 6 bases not matched to a gene; V was cut back by 0 bases and J by 2 bases. The CDR3 runs to 16 residues. The CDR3 reads CASSLDLGDYQETQYF. The CDR3 region has the DNA TGTGCCAGCAGCTTAGATCTTGGGGACTATCAAGAGACCCAGTACTTC.

V usage is TRBV5-6 and J usage is TRBJ1-1, with no clear D. V was cut by 1 base and J by 1 base, with 11 bases left in between. CDR3 length equals 15 residues. Germline loops: CDR1 SGHDT, CDR2 YYEEEE. CDR3 sequence: CASSLPRSTNTEAFF. In nucleotides, the CDR3 is TGTGCCAGCAGCTTGCCGAGGTCGACGAACACTGAAGCTTTCTTT.

The chain is built from TRBV11-1 and TRBJ1-1, with D tentatively TRBD1 (6 bases). The CDR3 loop spans 14 amino acids. Germline loops: CDR1 SGHAT, CDR2 FQDESV (reference sequence). V was pared by 1 base and J by 4 bases, with 10 bases between. The CDR3 DNA reads as TGTGCCAGCAGCTTAGGGACAGCCCTCACTGAAGCTTTCTTT. It translates to CASSLGTALTEAFF.

The V gene is TRBV7-9, the J gene TRBJ2-7; 7 nucleotides line up with TRBD2. Trimming at V came to 3 bases and at J to 5 bases, leaving 13 bases not matched to a gene. The germline gives CDR1 SEHNR, CDR2 FQNEAQ (reference sequence). The CDR3 totals 16 residues. Written as DNA, the CDR3 is TGTGCCAGCAGCTTCGGGCGTTGGGGGGGGTCGGACGAGCAGTACTTC. Translating gives CASSFGRWGGSDEQYF. The complete variable domain, with remaining parts taken from reference TRBV7-9 and TRBJ2-7, reads DTGVSQNPRHKITKRGQNVTFRCDPISEHNRLYWYRQTLGQGPEFLTYFQNEAQLEKSRLLSDRFSAERPKGSFSTLEIQRTEQGDSAMYLCASSFGRWGGSDEQYFGPGTRLTVT.

This chain joins TRBV2 and TRBJ1-1; tentative D call: TRBD1 (6 bases). The germline V gene encodes CDR1 SNHLY and CDR2 FYNNEI. This CDR3 spans 14 amino acids. V lost 7 bases and J 3 bases, leaving 15 bases between the germline ends. As DNA, the CDR3 is TGTGCCAGCAAACGGGACCCAGGGGACACTGAAGCTTTCTTT. Its protein is CASKRDPGDTEAFF.

In this sample, this clone turned up once. V and J are TRBV5-4 and TRBJ1-2, with TRBD1 as a possible D gene (6 bases). Germline loops: CDR1 SGHNT, CDR2 YYREEE (reference sequence). V was trimmed by 1 base and J by 8 bases, leaving 12 bases between them. This CDR3 has 13 amino acids. The CDR3 reads CASSLSQGEGYTF. In DNA, the CDR3 is TGTGCCAGCAGCTTGTCACAGGGTGAAGGCTACACCTTC.

This clone was recorded many times. The chain joins TRBV10-3 to TRBJ1-1; unclear D gene. Germline V lookup: CDR1 ENHRY, CDR2 SYGVKD. This CDR3 has 15 residues. Between the trimmed V and J ends, which lost 2 bases and 2 bases, there was a span of 12 bases. The CDR3 reads CAISERPQVNTEAFF. In nucleotides, the CDR3 is TGTGCCATCAGTGAGCGCCCGCAGGTTAACACTGAAGCTTTCTTT.

V is TRBV25-1 and J is TRBJ1-3; the D is unclear. Trimming left V 8 bases short and J 2 bases short, with 10 bases between. The CDR3 consists of 13 residues. Germline V gene data show CDR1 as MGHDK and CDR2 as SYGVNS. The CDR3 loop reads CASGHGPGNTIYF. The CDR3 coding sequence is TGTGCCAGCGGGCACGGTCCTGGAAACACCATATATTTT. The whole variable domain, remainder taken from reference TRBV25-1 and TRBJ1-3, is EADIYQTPRYLVIGTGKKITLECSQTMGHDKMYWYQQDPGMELHLIHYSYGVNSTEKGDLSSESTVSRIRTEHFPLTLESARPSHTSQYLCASGHGPGNTIYFGEGSWLTVV.

The CDR3 DNA is TGTGCCAGCAGCCCGCAAAGAGGCCAGATGAACACTGAAGCTTTCTTT. It codes for CASSPQRGQMNTEAFF. V and J are TRBV7-8 and TRBJ1-1; D is undetermined. Trimming took off 5 bases at V and 0 bases at J, with 16 bases between the two ends. The CDR3 loop spans 16 amino acids. Germline assignment: CDR1 SGHVS and CDR2 FQNEAQ. Drawing the rest from reference TRBV7-8 and TRBJ1-1, the complete variable domain is GAGVSQSPRYKVAKRGQDVALRCDPISGHVSLFWYQQALGQGPEFLTYFQNEAQLDKSGLPSDRFFAERPEGSVSTLKIQRTQQEDSAVYLCASSPQRGQMNTEAFFGQGTRLTVV.

A few counts support this clone. The rearrangement uses TRBV3-1 (or the pseudogene TRBV3-2) and TRBJ1-4; D call uncertain. This CDR3 has 15 amino acids. CDR1 is LGHDT and CDR2 is YNNKEL in the germline V gene (reference sequence). The V end lost 2 bases, the J end lost 5 bases, and 12 bases lay between the germline ends. The CDR3 spells CASSQSGSRNEKLFF. CDR3 DNA: TGTGCCAGCAGCCAATCCGGGTCGCGAAATGAAAAACTGTTTTTT.

This clone showed up just once. The chain is built from TRBV27 and TRBJ1-2; the D is unclear. With 4 bases removed from V and 3 bases from J, the gap between germline ends came to 15 bases. The CDR3 has 15 residues. Looked up from germline, CDR1 is MNHEY and CDR2 is SMNVEV (reference sequence). The CDR3 DNA follows: TGTGCCAGCAGTTGGAGTTCCGGGATCCACTATGGCTACACCTTC. Protein sequence: CASSWSSGIHYGYTF.

Turning to this clone: This same CDR3 is encoded by further DNA sequences in the sample. This chain uses TRBV7-9 with TRBJ2-6, with D perhaps matching TRBD2 (5 bases). V shed 5 bases and J shed 0 bases, with 5 bases lying between them. CDR1 and CDR2 from the germline V gene are SEHNR and FQNEAQ (reference sequence). The CDR3 consists of 14 residues. This chain's CDR3 is CASSRGSGANVLTF. In DNA, the CDR3 is TGTGCCAGCAGCCGGGGCTCTGGGGCCAACGTCCTGACTTTC.

The V and J genes are TRBV5-1 and TRBJ2-7, with 12 positions matching TRBD2. The CDR3 spans 16 residues. Germline trimming cut 0 bases from V and 3 bases from J; bases unmatched to any gene: 4. The germline V gene encodes CDR1 SGHRS and CDR2 YFSETQ. CDR3 amino acids: CASSLDGTSGLYEQYF. Here the CDR3 DNA reads TGCGCCAGCAGCTTGGACGGGACTAGCGGGCTCTACGAGCAGTACTTC.